A single sample gave rise to the 11 T cell receptor beta chains below, sequenced in a study of cytomegalovirus exposure and HLA in healthy donors (dated by TCRdb to the late 2010s). Library method: the immunoSEQ multiplex PCR assay. Entries here come from immuneACCESS through TCRdb and include only in-frame sequences with V and J called. Some clones fail to appear in such tables; in the studies checked, an unresolved V gene covers under half of the shortfall, and the cause of the remainder is unknown. The sample table contains around 63,000 clones; only one count was recorded for around 89% of them. The ten largest clones take up 0.95% to 1.5% of the sample. The sequenced sample was PBMCs. The receptors originated from a woman aged 18-29 years in good health and CMV-seronegative.

The rearrangement joins TRBV4-2 to TRBJ1-1; a possible D gene is TRBD1 (5 bases). Trimming left V 1 base short and J 7 bases short, with 19 bases between. The length of the CDR3 is 16 residues. Per germline, CDR1 LGHNA and CDR2 YNFKEQ. The chain's CDR3 is CASSQVSDPGEDEAFF. CDR3 in DNA: TGTGCCAGCAGCCAAGTTTCCGACCCGGGGGAGGATGAAGCTTTCTTT.

CDR3 region: CASSQEWLAGVNEQFF. The DNA of the CDR3 is TGTGCCAGCAGCCAGGAATGGCTAGCGGGAGTAAATGAGCAGTTCTTC. The chain combines TRBV6-8 with TRBJ2-1; 10 bases match TRBD2. This CDR3 has 16 residues. The V segment lost 6 bases and the J segment 7 bases; nucleotides outside the gene matches: 12. Germline V gene sequence: CDR1 MNHGY, CDR2 SAAAGT.

The chain carries TRBV19 and TRBJ1-1; D is perhaps TRBD1 (5 bases). The CDR3 has 14 residues. V was clipped by 4 bases and J by 0 bases, with 9 bases between them. CDR1 and CDR2 (germline): LNHDA, SQIVND (reference sequence). In nucleotides, the CDR3 is TGTGCCAGTAGTAGCGGACATCTGAACACTGAAGCTTTCTTT. The encoded protein is CASSSGHLNTEAFF.

J is TRBJ1-4 and V is TRBV6-1, with TRBD1 matching 8 bases. The length of the CDR3 is 17 residues. CDR1 and CDR2 (germline): MNHNS, SASEGT. The V segment lost 1 base and the J segment 5 bases; nucleotides outside the gene matches: 9. The CDR3, as DNA: TGTGCCAGCAGTGAAGTGAGAGCAGGGGGCGTCAATGAAAAACTGTTTTTT. This encodes CASSEVRAGGVNEKLFF.

The chain joins TRBV10-3 to TRBJ2-1; 11 positions agree with TRBD2. This CDR3 has 14 amino acids. Germline-derived CDR1 and CDR2 are ENHRY and SYGVKD. V shed 7 bases and J 4 bases; nucleotides not matched to a gene: 3. The DNA for the CDR3 is TGTGCCATCACTTCTAGCGGGGGGTACAATGAGCAGTTCTTC. It codes for CAITSSGGYNEQFF.

The chain employs TRBV4-2 and TRBJ2-2; 11 bases align to TRBD1. This CDR3 comprises 15 residues. CDR1 is LGHNA and CDR2 is YNFKEQ in the germline V gene. V gave up 10 bases and J gave up 0 bases; unmatched junction bases: 4. The CDR3 bases are TGTGCCACCGGGACAGGGGGAACGAACACCGGGGAGCTGTTTTTT. Its protein product is CATGTGGTNTGELFF.

The rearrangement uses TRBV10-1 and TRBJ2-7, with 9 bases identical to TRBD1. The CDR3 extends over 16 amino acids. Germline CDR1 and CDR2: WNHNN and SYGVQD (reference sequence). J was trimmed by 2 bases and V by 3 bases; bases with no gene match: 8. The CDR3 region has the DNA TGCGCCAGCAGTGACCCCGGGACAGGGTTGACCTACGAGCAGTACTTC. It codes for CASSDPGTGLTYEQYF.

J is TRBJ2-5 and V is TRBV5-1; no definite D call. In germline, CDR1 is SGHRS, CDR2 YFSETQ. This CDR3 is built from 13 residues. V was pared by 3 bases and J by 2 bases, with 8 bases between. The CDR3 DNA reads TGCGCCAGCAGCTCCGGGTTTCAAGAGACCCAGTACTTC. Its translation: CASSSGFQETQYF.

V usage is TRBV6-1 and J usage is TRBJ1-6; TRBD1 aligns across 7 bases. The junction had 2 bases not matched to a gene; V was cut back by 6 bases and J by 6 bases. Per germline, CDR1 MNHNS and CDR2 SASEGT. CDR3 length: 13 amino acids. The CDR3 coding sequence is TGTGCCAGCAGAGGGACAGTTAATTCACCCCTCCACTTT. This codes for CASRGTVNSPLHF.

This clone was detected once. The rearrangement links TRBV6-4 to TRBJ2-1; the match to TRBD1 covers 7 bases. Germline V gene sequence: CDR1 MRHNA, CDR2 SNTAGT. The V segment lost 10 bases and the J segment 1 base; nucleotides outside the gene matches: 7. The CDR3 has 14 residues. CDR3 DNA sequence: TGTGCCAAGCCACAGGGGTGTTCCTACAATGAGCAGTTCTTC. It yields the protein CAKPQGCSYNEQFF.

The V gene is TRBV5-8, the J gene TRBJ2-1, with a possible D match to TRBD2 (6 bases). The V end lost 5 bases, the J end lost 0 bases, and 12 bases lay between the germline ends. The length of the CDR3 is 15 residues. Germline CDR1 reads SGHTS; CDR2 reads YDEGEE. The CDR3 nucleotides read TGTGCCAGCAGGGAGGGAGCCTCCTCCTACAATGAGCAGTTCTTC. Amino acids: CASREGASSYNEQFF.